This T cell receptor beta chain was captured in a study of regulatory T cells in long-lasting Graves disease. Points from the study as a whole: Persistent Graves' patients possessed reduced TCR diversity relative to recently diagnosed ones.

In the case of this clonotype: No antigen is known for it.

CDR1 MNHEY and CDR2 SVGEGT come from the germline V gene. The CDR3 extends over 18 amino acids. J lost 5 bases, V lost 2 bases, and 13 bases had no gene match. Time point defined: newly diagnosed GD, antithyroid drugs for less than 3 months. Researchers made the TCR library from RNA that was extracted from PBMCs. Combining iRepertoire HTBI primers with Arm-PCR of CDR3 regions, the authors built TCR beta libraries. TCRdb re-called the multiplex PCR reads through MiXCR, storing one row per CDR3 protein. This table has roughly 350,000 distinct CDR3 sequences, about 17% appearing once. These data were likewise used in another study, on T cells in Graves' hyperthyroidism and ophthalmopathy. As that report states: Among the patients, aged 18 to 65, hyperthyroidism was newly diagnosed and had lasted under 2 months. First-round RT-PCR targeting the TCR CDR3 was performed with the HTBI primer set.

The chain joins TRBV6-2 or TRBV6-3 to TRBJ1-2, with 11 bases aligning to TRBD1. Here the sequenced sample was peripheral blood mononuclear cells (PBMCs), taken at new diagnosis, from a patient treated with antithyroid drugs. The TCR was taken from a young woman with Graves disease. CDR3 sequence reads: CASSYVRTGGGTSYGYTF. The DNA for the CDR3 is TGTGCCAGCAGTTACGTCCGGACAGGGGGCGGGACGTCGTATGGCTACACCTTC.